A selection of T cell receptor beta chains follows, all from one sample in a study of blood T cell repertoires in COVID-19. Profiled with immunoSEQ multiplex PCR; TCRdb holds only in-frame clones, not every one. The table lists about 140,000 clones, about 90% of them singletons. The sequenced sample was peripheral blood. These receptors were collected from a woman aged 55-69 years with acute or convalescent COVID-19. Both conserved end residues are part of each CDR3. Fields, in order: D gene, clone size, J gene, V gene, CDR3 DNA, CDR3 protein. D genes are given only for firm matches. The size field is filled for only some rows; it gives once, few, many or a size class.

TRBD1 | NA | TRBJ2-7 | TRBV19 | TGTGCCAGTAGTCCCTGGACAGGGGACCCCTACGAGCAGTACTTC | CASSPWTGDPYEQYF
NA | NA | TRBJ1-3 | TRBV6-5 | TGTGCCAGCAGCAGGGGCTCTGGAAACACCATATATTTT | CASSRGSGNTIYF
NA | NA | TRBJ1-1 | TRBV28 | TGTGCCAGCAGCCGACTCACCAGAAACACTGAAGCTTTCTTT | CASSRLTRNTEAFF
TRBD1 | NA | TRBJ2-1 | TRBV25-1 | TGTGCCAGCAGTTCGGTATCTCTGGGACAGTTTTTTGAGCAGTTCTTC | CASSSVSLGQFFEQFF
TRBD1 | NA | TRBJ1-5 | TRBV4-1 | TGCGCCAGCAGCCAAGGACAGGGGAGAGGAAATCAGCCCCAGCATTTT | CASSQGQGRGNQPQHF
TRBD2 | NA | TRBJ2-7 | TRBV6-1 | TGTGCCAGCAGTGGACTAGCGCAGGGGAGCTCCTACGAGCAGTACTTC | CASSGLAQGSSYEQYF
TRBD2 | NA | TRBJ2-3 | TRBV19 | TGTGCCAGTAGTATAGATTGGAGCGGGGCGACAGATACGCAGTATTTT | CASSIDWSGATDTQYF
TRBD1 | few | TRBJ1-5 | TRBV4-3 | TGCGCCAGCAGCCAGACAGGGGGAGATCAGCCCCAGCATTTT | CASSQTGGDQPQHF
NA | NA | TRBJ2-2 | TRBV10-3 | TGTGCCGCGGCGGGACGGGCACCTAACACCGGGGAGCTGTTTTTT | CAAAGRAPNTGELFF
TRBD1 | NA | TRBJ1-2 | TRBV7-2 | TGTGCCAGCAGCCGTATTCGACAGGGAGGATATGGCTACACCTTC | CASSRIRQGGYGYTF
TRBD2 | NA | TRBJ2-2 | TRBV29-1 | TGCAGCGTTGTACTGACTAGCGGTTACACCGGGGAGCTGTTTTTT | CSVVLTSGYTGELFF
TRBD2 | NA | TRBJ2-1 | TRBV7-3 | TGTGCCAGCAGCTTTGTAGCGGGGAGATTCAACAATGAGCAGTTCTTC | CASSFVAGRFNNEQFF
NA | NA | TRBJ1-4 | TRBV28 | TGTGCCAGCAGTCCAACCGGACATGATGGCAATGAAAAACTGTTTTTT | CASSPTGHDGNEKLFF
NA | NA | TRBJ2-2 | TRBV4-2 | TGTGCCAGCAGCCAAGGAGCCAGGATGACCGGGGAGCTGTTTTTT | CASSQGARMTGELFF
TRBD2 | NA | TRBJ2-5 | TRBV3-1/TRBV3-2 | TGTGCCAGCAGCCAAGAGGGGCTAGCGGGGGGAGGGACCCAGTACTTC | CASSQEGLAGGGTQYF